Listed below are T cell receptor beta chains from one sample, sequenced in a study of blood T cell repertoires in COVID-19. Sequencing was performed with immunoSEQ multiplex PCR; in TCRdb, only in-frame clones are kept and a portion is missing. The sample contains about 170,000 clones, about nine tenths of which appear only once. The sample comprised PBMCs or T cells enriched from blood (not recorded which). All receptors derive from a woman aged 18-35 years who had recovered from COVID-19. CDR3s include the opening cysteine and the closing phenylalanine or tryptophan. A D gene is named only where the DNA matches it firmly. Not all rows give a size; the values are once, few, many and, for expanded clones, a class.

clone size	D gene	V gene	CDR3 length	J gene	CDR3 protein	CDR3 DNA
-	-	TRBV7-3	12	TRBJ2-3	CASSLDGRIEYF	TGTGCCAGCAGCTTAGATGGTAGAATAGAGTATTTT
-	-	TRBV27	13	TRBJ1-1	CASSLSKDNEAFF	TGTGCCAGCAGTTTGTCGAAGGACAATGAAGCTTTCTTT
few	-	TRBV12-3/TRBV12-4	13	TRBJ1-5	CASSLGRDQPQHF	TGTGCCAGCAGTTTGGGGAGGGATCAGCCCCAGCATTTT
-	-	TRBV18	14	TRBJ2-1	CASSPLSRQDEQFF	TGTGCCAGCTCACCCCTAAGCAGGCAGGATGAGCAGTTCTTC
-	TRBD2	TRBV10-3	16	TRBJ2-1	CAISESLAGANIEQFF	TGTGCCATCAGTGAGTCGTTAGCGGGGGCAAACATTGAGCAGTTCTTC
once	-	TRBV15	17	TRBJ2-2	CATSRDKGGGKAGELFF	TGTGCCACCAGCAGAGATAAAGGGGGCGGGAAGGCCGGGGAGCTGTTTTTT
-	-	TRBV6-5	15	TRBJ1-4	CASSDEPRRNEKLFF	TGTGCCAGCAGCGACGAGCCACGGAGGAATGAAAAACTGTTTTTT
-	-	TRBV28	12	TRBJ2-7	CASSLDSREQYF	TGTGCCAGCAGTCTCGACAGTCGCGAGCAGTACTTC
once	-	TRBV12-3/TRBV12-4	12	TRBJ1-1	CASQRENTEAFF	TGTGCTTCCCAACGGGAAAACACTGAAGCTTTCTTT
-	-	TRBV20-1	16	TRBJ2-1	CSASDLGSSSYNEQFF	TGCAGTGCCAGTGATCTCGGGTCTAGCTCCTACAATGAGCAGTTCTTC
-	TRBD1	TRBV6-1	15	TRBJ2-1	CASSEGTGGYNEQFF	TGTGCCAGCAGTGAAGGGACAGGGGGCTACAATGAGCAGTTCTTC
-	-	TRBV20-1	11	TRBJ1-2	CSPRGNYGYTF	TGCAGTCCCAGGGGCAACTATGGCTACACCTTC
-	TRBD1	TRBV27	15	TRBJ2-6	CASSFTSGGPYRLTF	TGTGCCAGCAGTTTCACCTCAGGGGGCCCCTATAGACTGACTTTC
-	-	TRBV4-1	14	TRBJ2-7	CASSPSSPAYEQYF	TGCGCCAGCAGCCCCAGTAGCCCTGCCTACGAGCAGTACTTC
-	-	TRBV5-5	16	TRBJ2-5	CASSFNSGGSGETQYF	TGTGCCAGCAGCTTTAATTCGGGCGGGTCTGGGGAGACCCAGTACTTC
-	-	TRBV6-4	12	TRBJ2-2	CASSSGTGELFF	TGTGCCAGCAGTTCAGGCACCGGGGAGCTGTTTTTT
-	-	TRBV27	16	TRBJ2-3	CASFRMGGPGTDTQYF	TGTGCCAGTTTCCGCATGGGAGGACCTGGCACAGATACGCAGTATTTT
-	TRBD1	TRBV5-6	15	TRBJ1-1	CASSPFRGRGTEAFF	TGTGCCAGCAGCCCCTTCAGGGGGCGCGGAACTGAAGCTTTCTTT
-	-	TRBV10-3	16	TRBJ2-1	CAVRGTIDGADNEQFF	TGTGCCGTCAGAGGGACAATAGACGGGGCAGATAATGAGCAGTTCTTC
-	TRBD2	TRBV11-2	15	TRBJ2-1	CASRHRVAGGNEQFF	TGTGCCAGCAGACATCGTGTAGCGGGAGGAAATGAGCAGTTCTTC
-	TRBD2	TRBV7-9	15	TRBJ2-7	CASSRTSGSVDEQYF	TGTGCCAGCAGCCGGACTAGCGGGAGTGTCGACGAGCAGTACTTC
-	TRBD1	TRBV28	14	TRBJ1-2	CASSPGQGGYGYTF	TGTGCCAGCAGTCCCGGACAGGGAGGATATGGCTACACCTTC
-	TRBD1	TRBV12-3/TRBV12-4	12	TRBJ1-2	CASSQGAGGYTF	TGTGCCAGCAGTCAGGGGGCTGGTGGCTACACCTTC
few	-	TRBV7-2	14	TRBJ2-3	CASSFVMSTDTQYF	TGTGCCAGCAGCTTCGTAATGAGTACAGATACGCAGTATTTT
few	-	TRBV7-3	13	TRBJ2-7	CASSPSGSYEQYF	TGTGCCAGCAGCCCCAGCGGAAGCTACGAGCAGTACTTC
-	-	TRBV5-6	14	TRBJ2-5	CASSLLRGQETQYF	TGTGCCAGCAGCTTGTTGCGGGGCCAAGAGACCCAGTACTTC
-	TRBD1	TRBV18	13	TRBJ2-5	CASSRTGTETQYF	TGTGCCAGCTCAAGGACAGGGACAGAGACCCAGTACTTC
few	-	TRBV5-1	11	TRBJ2-7	CASSFQREQYF	TGCGCCAGCAGCTTTCAGCGTGAGCAGTACTTC
-	-	TRBV28	11	TRBJ2-7	CASGTAYEQYF	TGTGCCAGCGGGACTGCCTACGAGCAGTACTTC
-	TRBD1	TRBV14	15	TRBJ1-6	CASSRGTVNNSPLHF	TGTGCCAGCAGCCGAGGGACAGTTAATAATTCACCCCTCCACTTT
-	-	TRBV6-2/TRBV6-3	13	TRBJ1-2	CASSWTASYGYTF	TGTGCCAGCAGTTGGACAGCGAGCTATGGCTACACCTTC
-	-	TRBV14	15	TRBJ2-5	CASSQDRGSQETQYF	TGTGCCAGCAGCCAAGATAGGGGCAGTCAAGAGACCCAGTACTTC
few	TRBD2	TRBV7-3	17	TRBJ2-2	CASSSTPGLAYTGELFF	TGTGCCAGCAGCTCTACCCCCGGACTAGCGTACACCGGGGAGCTGTTTTTT
-	TRBD1	TRBV6-2/TRBV6-3	15	TRBJ1-3	CASSSTGGIGNTIYF	TGTGCCAGCAGTTCGACAGGGGGTATTGGAAACACCATATATTTT
-	-	TRBV5-4	13	TRBJ1-1	CASSLPGSSEAFF	TGTGCCAGCAGCTTGCCGGGGAGTTCTGAAGCTTTCTTT
once	-	TRBV28	14	TRBJ2-3	CASSLQASTDTQYF	TGTGCCAGCAGTTTACAGGCCTCTACAGATACGCAGTATTTT
-	TRBD1	TRBV27	13	TRBJ2-1	CASSFYRGDEQFF	TGTGCCAGCAGTTTCTACAGGGGCGATGAGCAGTTCTTC
few	-	TRBV6-5	12	TRBJ1-1	CASSYAYTEAFF	TGTGCCAGCAGTTATGCGTACACTGAAGCTTTCTTT
-	TRBD2	TRBV5-8	17	TRBJ2-1	CASSSGWWRETDNEQFF	TGTGCCAGCAGCTCTGGGTGGTGGCGGGAGACGGACAATGAGCAGTTCTTC
-	TRBD1	TRBV10-1	13	TRBJ2-5	CASSAYRGETQYF	TGCGCCAGCAGTGCATACAGGGGAGAGACCCAGTACTTC
once	TRBD2	TRBV5-4	19	TRBJ2-5	CASSLRGRGLAGGGETQYF	TGTGCCAGCAGCTTACGCGGGAGAGGTCTAGCGGGTGGAGGGGAGACCCAGTACTTC